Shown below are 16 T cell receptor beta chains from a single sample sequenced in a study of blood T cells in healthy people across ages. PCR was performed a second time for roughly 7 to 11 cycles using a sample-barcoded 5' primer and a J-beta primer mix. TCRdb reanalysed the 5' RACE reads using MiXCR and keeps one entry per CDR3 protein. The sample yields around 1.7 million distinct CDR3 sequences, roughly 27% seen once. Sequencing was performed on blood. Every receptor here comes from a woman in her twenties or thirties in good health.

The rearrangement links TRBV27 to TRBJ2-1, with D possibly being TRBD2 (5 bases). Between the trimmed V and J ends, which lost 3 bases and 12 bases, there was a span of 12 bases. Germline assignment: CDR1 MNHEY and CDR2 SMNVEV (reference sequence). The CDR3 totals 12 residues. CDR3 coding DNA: TGTGCCAGCAGTTTCCCCTCCGGAGGGCAGTTCTTC. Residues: CASSFPSGGQFF.

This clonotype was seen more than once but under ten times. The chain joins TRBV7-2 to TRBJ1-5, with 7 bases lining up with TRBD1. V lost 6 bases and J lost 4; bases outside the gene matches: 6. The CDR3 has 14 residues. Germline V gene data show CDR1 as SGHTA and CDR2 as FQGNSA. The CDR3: CASSSGTENQPQHF. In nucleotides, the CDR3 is TGTGCCAGCAGTTCAGGGACAGAGAATCAGCCCCAGCATTTT.

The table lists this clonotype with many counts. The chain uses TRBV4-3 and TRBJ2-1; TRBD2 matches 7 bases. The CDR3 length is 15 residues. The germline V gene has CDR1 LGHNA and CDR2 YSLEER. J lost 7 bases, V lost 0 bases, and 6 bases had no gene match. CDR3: CASSQEPAGKNEQFF. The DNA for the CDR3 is TGCGCCAGCAGCCAAGAACCAGCGGGAAAAAATGAGCAGTTCTTC.

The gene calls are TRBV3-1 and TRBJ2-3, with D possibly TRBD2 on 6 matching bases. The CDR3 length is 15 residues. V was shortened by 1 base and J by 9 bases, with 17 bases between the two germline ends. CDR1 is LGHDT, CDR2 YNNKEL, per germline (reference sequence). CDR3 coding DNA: TGTGCCAGCAGCCAAGGTCCCCCTTCCCGGGGGACGCAGTATTTT. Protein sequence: CASSQGPPSRGTQYF.

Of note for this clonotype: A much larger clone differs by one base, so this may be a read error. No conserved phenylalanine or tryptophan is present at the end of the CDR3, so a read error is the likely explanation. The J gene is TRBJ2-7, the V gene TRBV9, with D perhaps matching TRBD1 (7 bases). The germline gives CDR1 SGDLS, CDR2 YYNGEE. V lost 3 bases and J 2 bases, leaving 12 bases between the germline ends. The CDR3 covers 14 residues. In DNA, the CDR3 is TGTGCCAGCAGCGCTACAGGGGAGGCCTACGAGCAGTACTTA. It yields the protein CASSATGEAYEQYL.

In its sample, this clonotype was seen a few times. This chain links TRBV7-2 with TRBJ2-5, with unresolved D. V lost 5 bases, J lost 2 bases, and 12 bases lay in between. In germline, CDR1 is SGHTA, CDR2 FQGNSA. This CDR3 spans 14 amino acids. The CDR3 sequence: CASSRGAQQETQYF. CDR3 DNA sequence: TGTGCCAGCAGCCGAGGCGCGCAGCAAGAGACCCAGTACTTC.

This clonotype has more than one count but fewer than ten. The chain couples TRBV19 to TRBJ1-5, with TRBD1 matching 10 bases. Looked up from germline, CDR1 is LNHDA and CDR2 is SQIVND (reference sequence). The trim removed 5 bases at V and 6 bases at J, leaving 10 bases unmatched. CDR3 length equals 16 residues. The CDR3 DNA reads TGTGCCAGTAGTGTGACGGGACAGGGGAGCGGTCAGCCCCAGCATTTT. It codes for CASSVTGQGSGQPQHF.

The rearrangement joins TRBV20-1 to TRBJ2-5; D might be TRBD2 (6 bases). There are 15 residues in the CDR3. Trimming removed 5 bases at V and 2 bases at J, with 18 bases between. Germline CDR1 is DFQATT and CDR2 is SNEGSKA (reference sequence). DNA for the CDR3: TGCAGTGCTGCCCGGCTGGGCGGGGTTCAAGAGACCCAGTACTTC. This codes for CSAARLGGVQETQYF.

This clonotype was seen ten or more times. The CDR3 DNA sequence: TGTGCCAGCAGTTACCCAGTCAGAGCGGCTGATAATTCACCCCTCCACTTT. Residues: CASSYPVRAADNSPLHF. The gene calls are TRBV6-5 and TRBJ1-6; D uncertain. Trimming took 2 bases from V and 5 from J, leaving 16 bases between them. CDR1 is MNHEY, CDR2 SVGAGI, per germline. This CDR3 is built from 17 residues.

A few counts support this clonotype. CDR3 nucleotide sequence: TGCAGTGCTAGGGCAGCGGGTCAGCCCCAGCATTTT. Translation gives CSARAAGQPQHF. The chain combines TRBV20-1 with TRBJ1-5, with D unclear. The V end was cut by 3 bases, the J end by 6 bases, with 9 bases between. The CDR3 is made up of 12 amino acids. Germline assignment: CDR1 DFQATT and CDR2 SNEGSKA (reference sequence).

DNA for the CDR3: TGCAGTGCTAGATTGGCCGGCTCTGGAAACACCATATATTTT. It specifies CSARLAGSGNTIYF. The chain uses TRBV20-1 and TRBJ1-3; D remains unclear. V lost 2 bases and J lost 0, with 8 bases in between. The CDR3 contains 14 residues. CDR1 and CDR2 from the germline V gene are DFQATT and SNEGSKA (reference sequence).

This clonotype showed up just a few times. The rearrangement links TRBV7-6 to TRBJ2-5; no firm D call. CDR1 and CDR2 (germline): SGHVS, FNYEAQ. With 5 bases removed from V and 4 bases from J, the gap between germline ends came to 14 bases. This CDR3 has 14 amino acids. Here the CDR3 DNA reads TGTGCCAGCAGCCAAGGGTCAGAAGGAGAGACCCAGTACTTC. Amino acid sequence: CASSQGSEGETQYF.

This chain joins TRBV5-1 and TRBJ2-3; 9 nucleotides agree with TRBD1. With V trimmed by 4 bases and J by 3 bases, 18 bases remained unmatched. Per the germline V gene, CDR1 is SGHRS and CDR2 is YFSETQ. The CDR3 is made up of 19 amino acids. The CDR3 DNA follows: TGCGCCAGCAGCAGGGGACAGGGTTGGGCTGAGGGGTGGACAGATACGCAGTATTTT. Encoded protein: CASSRGQGWAEGWTDTQYF. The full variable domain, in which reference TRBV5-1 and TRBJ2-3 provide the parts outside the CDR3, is KAGVTQTPRYLIKTRGQQVTLSCSPISGHRSVSWYQQTPGQGLQFLFEYFSETQRNKGNFPGRFSGRQFSNSRSEMNVSTLELGDSALYLCASSRGQGWAEGWTDTQYFGPGTRLTVL.

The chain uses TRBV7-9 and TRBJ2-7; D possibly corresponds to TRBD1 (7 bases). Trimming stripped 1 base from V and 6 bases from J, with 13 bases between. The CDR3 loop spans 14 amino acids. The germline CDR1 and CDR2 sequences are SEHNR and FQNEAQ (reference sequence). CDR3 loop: CASSLEWQGGEQYF. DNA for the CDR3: TGTGCCAGCAGCTTAGAGTGGCAGGGGGGCGAGCAGTACTTC.

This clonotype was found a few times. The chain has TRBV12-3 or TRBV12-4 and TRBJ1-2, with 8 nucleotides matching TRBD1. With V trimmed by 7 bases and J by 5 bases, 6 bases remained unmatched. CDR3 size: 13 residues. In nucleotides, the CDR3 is TGTGCCAGCACCTCCAGGGGGCCTTATGGCTACACCTTC. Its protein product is CASTSRGPYGYTF.

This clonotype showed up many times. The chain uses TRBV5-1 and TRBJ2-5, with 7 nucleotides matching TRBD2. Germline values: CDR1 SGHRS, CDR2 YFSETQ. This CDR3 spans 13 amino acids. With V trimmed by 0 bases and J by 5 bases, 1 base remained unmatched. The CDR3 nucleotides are TGCGCCAGCAGCTTGGGACTAGCTGAGACCCAGTACTTC. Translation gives CASSLGLAETQYF.